Given below is one TCR delta chain in context. TCRdb applied CATT to the RT-PCR reads for clone calling. This table has 10,000 to 13,000 delta-chain clones, about 38% appearing once. Germline V gene data show CDR1 as GEAIGNYY and CDR2 as EKD. Trimming removed 3 bases from V and 8 bases from J; junction bases left unmatched: 15. This CDR3 has 18 amino acids. These data are taken from a study of gamma-delta T cells after stem cell transplantation. Sequencing was done on a sample of gamma-delta T cells. The chain employs TRDV2 and TRDJ3; 7 nucleotides agree with TRDD3. The origin of this receptor is a human donor. It is not recorded whose cells these are; they may come from a transplant donor. CDR3 sequence (DNA): TGTGCCTGTGACCCCACTGGGGCCCGCTCCTTGTACACCCGACAGATGTTTTTC. This sequence encodes CACDPTGARSLYTRQMFF.